A selection of T cell receptor beta chains follows, all from one sample in a study. One entry per CDR3 protein, called by TCRdb with MiXCR from the RT-PCR reads. The repertoire holds fewer than 800,000 distinct CDR3 sequences, with 13% to 15% as singletons. Sample: memory CD4+ T cells from blood. These receptors all come from a female donor in good health, serving as a healthy control. Both conserved end residues are part of each CDR3. D genes are given only for firm matches. Clone size is given for some rows only: seen once, a few or many times, or a class if the clone is expanded.

size	D	V	J	DNA	CDR3
many	.	TRBV12-3/TRBV12-4	TRBJ1-6	TGTGCCAGCAGTTTCGAGGGTGAGCTTTCACCCCTCCACTTT	CASSFEGELSPLHF
.	.	TRBV7-7	TRBJ2-5	TGTGCTAGCAGCCTTAACGAGGGGGACCCGTACTTC	CASSLNEGDPYF
.	TRBD2	TRBV19	TRBJ2-5	TGTGCCAGTAGTATTGGTGGGACTAGCGGCCAAGAGACCCAGTACTTC	CASSIGGTSGQETQYF
many	TRBD1	TRBV10-3	TRBJ2-1	TGTGCCATCAGCGAGACGGACAGGGGCCGCCCCGGTGAGCAGTTCTTC	CAISETDRGRPGEQFF
once	.	TRBV19	TRBJ1-5	TGTGCCAGTAGTATAGCCACGGGACAAGGGAATCAGCCCCAGCATTTT	CASSIATGQGNQPQHF
many	.	TRBV12-3/TRBV12-4	TRBJ2-5	TGTGCCAGCAGTTTGGGCAACTCGGCAGAGACCCAGTACTTC	CASSLGNSAETQYF
.	.	TRBV14	TRBJ1-2	TGTGCCAGCAGCCAAACCCTTGGATTCTATGGCTACACCTTC	CASSQTLGFYGYTF
.	.	TRBV19	TRBJ1-2	TGTGCCAGTAAAGAACCCCTCTGGTATGGCTACACCTTC	CASKEPLWYGYTF
many	.	TRBV5-6	TRBJ1-5	TGTGCCAGCAGCTTACGCCAGCTTAGCAATCAGCCCCAGCATTTT	CASSLRQLSNQPQHF
.	.	TRBV6-2/TRBV6-3	TRBJ2-5	TGTGCCAGCAGTTCACAGGGTCCGGGGACCCAGTACTTC	CASSSQGPGTQYF
many	TRBD2	TRBV7-2	TRBJ2-7	TGTGCCAGCAGCCAGGCGACTAGCGCGTCCTACGAGCAGTACTTC	CASSQATSASYEQYF
.	.	TRBV6-5	TRBJ1-1	TGTGCCAGCAGCATCCAGGCAGGGGTGGACACTGAAGCTTTCTTT	CASSIQAGVDTEAFF
.	.	TRBV4-3	TRBJ2-5	TGCGCCAGCAGCCAAGAGGAAGGGGGGACCCAGTACTTC	CASSQEEGGTQYF
many	.	TRBV10-3	TRBJ1-2	TGTGCCATCAGTGAGTCGACGGGGTACGATGGCTACACCTTC	CAISESTGYDGYTF
many	TRBD2	TRBV5-1	TRBJ2-1	TGCGCCAGCAGCGGACTAGCGGGACCCCTAAGCTCCTACAATGAGCAGTTCTTC	CASSGLAGPLSSYNEQFF
.	.	TRBV18	TRBJ2-1	TGTGCCAGCTATGAGGGGCCAGCGGGTGAGCAGTTCTTC	CASYEGPAGEQFF
many	.	TRBV27	TRBJ1-6	TGTGCCAGCAGTCCGACAGCCCCGCAGGTGGGGTCACCCCTCCACTTT	CASSPTAPQVGSPLHF
.	.	TRBV6-2/TRBV6-3	TRBJ2-2	TGTGCCAGCAGTTACTCGATGCCGCGACTAGAGGTTGGGGAGCTGTTTTTT	CASSYSMPRLEVGELFF
few	.	TRBV3-1	TRBJ1-1	TGTGCCAGCAGCCACGAAGGAAACGCCATCTCCGAGGCTTTCTTT	CASSHEGNAISEAFF
many	.	TRBV29-1	TRBJ1-1	TGCGGAGGACAGAACACTGAAGCTTTCTTT	CGGQNTEAFF
many	TRBD1	TRBV20-1	TRBJ1-5	TGCAGTGCCCGGGGGACAGACCTAAAACGAGAGCCCCAGCATTTT	CSARGTDLKREPQHF
few	.	TRBV12-3/TRBV12-4	TRBJ2-1	TGTGCCAGCAGGGGCCGAGGTGATGAGCAGTTCTTC	CASRGRGDEQFF
many	TRBD2	TRBV20-1	TRBJ2-1	TGCAGTGCTAGAGATCGGCTAGCGGGAGGGCCCTCGTACAATGAGCAGTTCTTC	CSARDRLAGGPSYNEQFF
many	.	TRBV7-9	TRBJ2-7	TGTGCCAGCAGCTTAGAGGGGGACTCCTACGAGCAGTACTTC	CASSLEGDSYEQYF
.	TRBD1	TRBV7-2	TRBJ1-1	TGTGCCAGCAGCTCGAGTAGGACAGGTGGGTTCTTGAACACTGAAGCTTTCTTT	CASSSSRTGGFLNTEAFF
few	.	TRBV20-1	TRBJ2-5	TGCAGTGCTAGCGCGACGGGACAAGAGACCCAGTACTTC	CSASATGQETQYF
few	.	TRBV7-8	TRBJ2-1	TGTGCCAGCAGCTTAGGGGCGGTAGGGGGGACCAAGGAGCACAATGAGCAGTTCTTC	CASSLGAVGGTKEHNEQFF
few	TRBD1	TRBV18	TRBJ2-1	TGTGCCAGCTCACCACCGGGACAGGGGGTGGGTGAGCAGTTCTTC	CASSPPGQGVGEQFF
few	.	TRBV6-6	TRBJ2-1	TGTGCCAGCAGTCCTAAACGCGGCGGCCCAGGGGATCATGAGCAGTTCTTC	CASSPKRGGPGDHEQFF
.	TRBD1	TRBV29-1	TRBJ1-1	TGCAGCGTTACGACAGGGGACACTGAAGCTTTCTTT	CSVTTGDTEAFF
.	TRBD1	TRBV6-2/TRBV6-3	TRBJ2-7	TGTGCCAGCAGTTCTCCGAGGGACAGCTCCTACGAGCAGTACTTC	CASSSPRDSSYEQYF
many	TRBD2	TRBV7-9	TRBJ2-1	TGTGCCAGCAGCTTAGGAGGGGGCGGGAGGGCCGACAATGAGCAGTTCTTC	CASSLGGGGRADNEQFF
.	.	TRBV28	TRBJ1-1	TGTGCCAGCAGTTCCGCCGGGTACACTGAAGCTTTCTTT	CASSSAGYTEAFF
few	.	TRBV7-3	TRBJ2-2	TGTGCCAGCAGCCTATTGACCCCGAGCGGGGAGCTGTTTTTT	CASSLLTPSGELFF
.	.	TRBV28	TRBJ1-2	TGTGCCAGCAACCCTTCGACAGGAGGGTACTATGGCTACACCTTC	CASNPSTGGYYGYTF
many	TRBD1	TRBV4-3	TRBJ1-2	TGCGCCAGCAGCCAAGAAGGGGTTGGGACAGAGCTGTATGGCTACACCTTC	CASSQEGVGTELYGYTF
many	.	TRBV7-7	TRBJ2-1	TGTGCTAGCAGCTTGCGACCAGCGCCTAGCTCCTACAATGAGCAGTTCTTC	CASSLRPAPSSYNEQFF
few	.	TRBV29-1	TRBJ1-5	TGCAGCGTTGCGGGGGGAGATGGCAATCAGCCCCAGCATTTT	CSVAGGDGNQPQHF
few	TRBD1	TRBV7-8	TRBJ2-7	TGTGCCAGCAGCCCCAACAGGGGCCCCTACGAGCAGTACTTC	CASSPNRGPYEQYF
.	.	TRBV28	TRBJ2-2	TGTGCCAGCACCTCGGACAGCTTCACCGGGGAGCTGTTTTTT	CASTSDSFTGELFF
.	TRBD1	TRBV12-3/TRBV12-4	TRBJ1-2	TGTGCCAGCAGCCCCACCGGGACAGTAACTCCAAACTATGGCTACACCTTC	CASSPTGTVTPNYGYTF
.	.	TRBV5-8	TRBJ2-7	TGTGCCAGCAGCTTGGGACCAATGGACGAGCAGTACTTC	CASSLGPMDEQYF
.	TRBD2	TRBV20-1	TRBJ2-1	TGCAGGTCTAGCGGGAGTATAAATGAGCACTTCTTC	CRSSGSINEHFF
many	.	TRBV7-2	TRBJ1-1	TGTGCCAGCAGCTTAGACAGGAGGGGCTCTTTCTTT	CASSLDRRGSFF
few	TRBD1	TRBV12-3/TRBV12-4	TRBJ1-1	TGTGCCAGCAGTTACGGACAGGGGGCAAAGGTTATTGAAGCTTTCTTT	CASSYGQGAKVIEAFF
many	.	TRBV10-3	TRBJ1-1	TGTGCCATCAGTGCGGACAGAACCACTGAAGCTTTCTTT	CAISADRTTEAFF
.	.	TRBV7-2	TRBJ1-2	TGTGCCAGCAGCCGATCGTTAGGGCAGGCCACTAACTATGGCTACACCTTC	CASSRSLGQATNYGYTF
many	.	TRBV7-9	TRBJ2-1	TGTGCCAGCAGTCAGGGGACCCGTTACGATGAGCAGTTCTTC	CASSQGTRYDEQFF
many	.	TRBV5-1	TRBJ2-1	TGCGCCAGCAGTTCGGACGAAGGCTTGGGGAGGTACAATGAGCAGTTCTTC	CASSSDEGLGRYNEQFF
few	TRBD2	TRBV6-2/TRBV6-3	TRBJ2-1	TGTGCCTCCTCGGTCGCTAGCGGGAGGGGTGAGCAGTTCTTC	CASSVASGRGEQFF
many	.	TRBV5-1	TRBJ2-2	TGCGCCAGCAGCTTGGCCGCAAGTACCGGGGAGCTGTTTTTT	CASSLAASTGELFF
.	.	TRBV29-1	TRBJ1-1	TGCAGCGTGGGGAGTGGGAACACTGAAGCTTTCTTT	CSVGSGNTEAFF
few	TRBD2	TRBV20-1	TRBJ2-1	TGCAGGGCCACTAGCGGGGGGGCAATCCTATACAATGAGCAGTTCTTC	CRATSGGAILYNEQFF
many	TRBD2	TRBV18	TRBJ2-7	TGTGCCAGCTCGCAGACTAGCGGGAGTTGGGGCGAGCAGTACTTC	CASSQTSGSWGEQYF
few	.	TRBV29-1	TRBJ1-2	TGCAGCGTTGGACCCGCAGGGGCGGGTAACTATGGCTACACCTTC	CSVGPAGAGNYGYTF
few	TRBD1	TRBV5-1	TRBJ1-1	TGCGCCAGCAGTAGGGACAGGGCAGTTGTGGACACTGAAGCTTTCTTT	CASSRDRAVVDTEAFF
.	TRBD1	TRBV12-3/TRBV12-4	TRBJ1-6	TGTGCCAGCAGACCCGGGACAGGGGAATCACCCCTCCACTTT	CASRPGTGESPLHF
few	.	TRBV28	TRBJ1-2	TGTGCCAGCAGTCCCAGCACAGCGATCTATGGCTACACCTTC	CASSPSTAIYGYTF
few	.	TRBV9	TRBJ1-1	TGTGCCAGCAGCGTAGTGTCAGTGAACACTGAAGCTTTCTTT	CASSVVSVNTEAFF